These T cell receptor beta chains were read from a single sample in a study of T cell responses to AZD1222 COVID-19 vaccine. Here immunoSEQ multiplex PCR was the method, and the copy in TCRdb shows in-frame clones only, minus some. The data show 100,000 to 150,000 clones, with approximately 84% seen just once and 20% to 25% held by the top ten. The sequencing here drew on peripheral blood, taken on day 0 of AZD1222 vaccination. Receptors were obtained from an adult in good health. The CDR3 runs from the conserved cysteine through the conserved F or W. Each record gives: V gene, D gene, clone size, J gene, CDR3 protein, CDR3 DNA. The D gene is left open where the match is weak. Some rows mark clone size as missing; the rest say once, few, many or name a class of expanded clone.

v_call: TRBV27; d_call: TRBD1; clone_size: -; j_call: TRBJ1-2; cdr3_aa: CASSIGRTGVLFNYGYTF; cdr3_nt: TGTGCCAGCAGTATCGGGAGGACAGGGGTCCTCTTTAACTATGGCTACACCTTC
v_call: TRBV21-1; d_call: -; clone_size: -; j_call: TRBJ2-6; cdr3_aa: CASSGRTRVDGANVLTF; cdr3_nt: TGTGCCAGCAGCGGGCGAACCAGGGTGGATGGGGCCAACGTCCTGACTTTC
v_call: TRBV7-9; d_call: -; clone_size: -; j_call: TRBJ1-3; cdr3_aa: CASSLNRDTGNTIYF; cdr3_nt: TGTGCCAGCAGTTTGAACAGGGATACTGGAAACACCATATATTTT
v_call: TRBV4-1; d_call: TRBD1; clone_size: once; j_call: TRBJ1-6; cdr3_aa: CASSLQGVLYNSPLHF; cdr3_nt: TGCGCCAGCAGCTTACAGGGGGTTCTTTATAATTCACCCCTCCACTTT
v_call: TRBV28; d_call: TRBD1; clone_size: -; j_call: TRBJ1-2; cdr3_aa: CASRESTGGLLGYGYTF; cdr3_nt: TGTGCCAGCAGGGAATCGACAGGGGGTCTACTCGGCTATGGCTACACCTTC
v_call: TRBV6-6; d_call: TRBD1; clone_size: -; j_call: TRBJ2-7; cdr3_aa: CASRPGQGKETYEQYF; cdr3_nt: TGTGCCAGCAGGCCGGGACAGGGAAAAGAAACCTACGAGCAGTACTTC
v_call: TRBV30; d_call: -; clone_size: -; j_call: TRBJ1-1; cdr3_aa: CAWARRVVEAFF; cdr3_nt: TGTGCCTGGGCCAGAAGAGTTGTTGAAGCTTTCTTT
v_call: TRBV7-9; d_call: -; clone_size: -; j_call: TRBJ2-3; cdr3_aa: CASSSGYSGSYTQYF; cdr3_nt: TGTGCCAGCAGCTCCGGGTACTCGGGGTCATATACGCAGTATTTT
v_call: TRBV24-1; d_call: -; clone_size: -; j_call: TRBJ2-2; cdr3_aa: CATAGGGTGELFF; cdr3_nt: TGTGCCACCGCTGGGGGCGGCACCGGGGAGCTGTTTTTT
v_call: TRBV5-1; d_call: TRBD1; clone_size: -; j_call: TRBJ2-2; cdr3_aa: CASSYRQGAMFF; cdr3_nt: TGCGCCAGCAGCTACCGACAGGGGGCTATGTTTTTT
v_call: TRBV6-5; d_call: -; clone_size: -; j_call: TRBJ1-5; cdr3_aa: CASMAAPGGQPQHF; cdr3_nt: TGTGCCAGCATGGCAGCCCCTGGAGGTCAGCCCCAGCATTTT
v_call: TRBV19; d_call: -; clone_size: once; j_call: TRBJ1-6; cdr3_aa: CASSISYSYNSPLHF; cdr3_nt: TGTGCCAGTAGTATAAGCTACTCCTATAATTCACCCCTCCACTTT
v_call: TRBV9; d_call: -; clone_size: -; j_call: TRBJ1-2; cdr3_aa: CASSVVGAGARNYHGYTF; cdr3_nt: TGTGCCAGCAGCGTAGTAGGGGCAGGGGCTAGGAACTATCATGGCTACACCTTC
v_call: TRBV7-2; d_call: TRBD2; clone_size: -; j_call: TRBJ2-6; cdr3_aa: CASSLLSGGASGANVLTF; cdr3_nt: TGTGCCAGCAGCTTACTTAGCGGGGGGGCCTCTGGGGCCAACGTCCTGACTTTC
v_call: TRBV6-6; d_call: -; clone_size: -; j_call: TRBJ2-1; cdr3_aa: CASSSTGSSYNEQFF; cdr3_nt: TGTGCCAGCAGTTCCACAGGGAGCTCCTACAATGAGCAGTTCTTC
v_call: TRBV10-3; d_call: -; clone_size: -; j_call: TRBJ2-2; cdr3_aa: CAISARDDTNTGELFF; cdr3_nt: TGTGCCATCAGTGCCCGGGACGATACGAACACCGGGGAGCTGTTTTTT
v_call: TRBV7-9; d_call: -; clone_size: -; j_call: TRBJ2-1; cdr3_aa: CASSFGEGRNEQFF; cdr3_nt: TGTGCCAGCAGCTTCGGTGAAGGGCGCAATGAGCAGTTCTTC
v_call: TRBV7-9; d_call: -; clone_size: -; j_call: TRBJ1-3; cdr3_aa: CASSLGLKQSLPGNTIYF; cdr3_nt: TGTGCCAGCAGCTTAGGTTTAAAACAGAGTCTTCCTGGAAACACCATATATTTT
v_call: TRBV12-3/TRBV12-4; d_call: -; clone_size: -; j_call: TRBJ1-2; cdr3_aa: CASSTPSTF; cdr3_nt: TGTGCCAGCAGTACCCCCAGCACCTTC
v_call: TRBV11-2; d_call: -; clone_size: -; j_call: TRBJ1-2; cdr3_aa: CASSLSGPIGYTF; cdr3_nt: TGTGCCAGCAGCCTTTCCGGGCCCATCGGCTACACCTTC
v_call: TRBV7-7; d_call: -; clone_size: -; j_call: TRBJ2-3; cdr3_aa: CASSPGGAGDTQYF; cdr3_nt: TGTGCTAGCAGCCCAGGGGGGGCGGGGGATACGCAGTATTTT
v_call: TRBV18; d_call: -; clone_size: few; j_call: TRBJ1-5; cdr3_aa: CASSPGTQPQHF; cdr3_nt: TGTGCCAGCTCACCAGGAACTCAGCCCCAGCATTTT
v_call: TRBV7-9; d_call: -; clone_size: -; j_call: TRBJ2-3; cdr3_aa: CASREGGRTDTQYF; cdr3_nt: TGTGCCAGCAGGGAGGGAGGAAGGACAGATACGCAGTATTTT
v_call: TRBV28; d_call: -; clone_size: -; j_call: TRBJ2-7; cdr3_aa: CASSPVGTDHSYEQYF; cdr3_nt: TGTGCCAGCAGTCCGGTCGGGACGGACCACTCCTACGAGCAGTACTTC
v_call: TRBV10-3; d_call: -; clone_size: -; j_call: TRBJ1-1; cdr3_aa: CAIIEDRNTEAFF; cdr3_nt: TGTGCCATCATAGAAGACCGAAACACTGAAGCTTTCTTT
v_call: TRBV5-1; d_call: TRBD1; clone_size: -; j_call: TRBJ1-6; cdr3_aa: CASSFAGGDYNSPLHF; cdr3_nt: TGCGCCAGCAGCTTCGCAGGGGGTGACTATAATTCACCCCTCCACTTT
v_call: TRBV2; d_call: -; clone_size: -; j_call: TRBJ2-1; cdr3_aa: CASNAHYNEQFF; cdr3_nt: TGTGCCAGCAATGCACACTACAATGAGCAGTTCTTC
v_call: TRBV9; d_call: -; clone_size: -; j_call: TRBJ1-3; cdr3_aa: CASSLAALPNTIYF; cdr3_nt: TGTGCCAGCAGTTTGGCAGCGTTACCGAACACCATATATTTT
v_call: TRBV6-5; d_call: TRBD1; clone_size: -; j_call: TRBJ1-2; cdr3_aa: CASSYLTGNYNYGYTF; cdr3_nt: TGTGCCAGCAGTTACCTGACAGGGAATTATAACTATGGCTACACCTTC
v_call: TRBV7-9; d_call: TRBD1; clone_size: -; j_call: TRBJ1-2; cdr3_aa: CASPGPGGRWDRYTF; cdr3_nt: TGTGCCAGCCCGGGCCCAGGGGGAAGGTGGGACCGCTACACCTTC
v_call: TRBV28; d_call: -; clone_size: few; j_call: TRBJ2-1; cdr3_aa: CAGGRRGNEQFF; cdr3_nt: TGTGCCGGGGGCAGGCGGGGCAATGAGCAGTTCTTC
v_call: TRBV20-1; d_call: -; clone_size: -; j_call: TRBJ2-5; cdr3_aa: CSARAGSAQYF; cdr3_nt: TGCAGTGCTAGAGCGGGGTCGGCCCAGTACTTC
v_call: TRBV20-1; d_call: TRBD2; clone_size: -; j_call: TRBJ2-7; cdr3_aa: CSASTHPGGGAYEQYF; cdr3_nt: TGCAGTGCTAGTACGCACCCCGGCGGGGGGGCCTACGAGCAGTACTTC
v_call: TRBV5-1; d_call: -; clone_size: once; j_call: TRBJ1-1; cdr3_aa: CASSSGVTLNTEAFF; cdr3_nt: TGCGCCAGCAGCTCCGGAGTTACGTTGAACACTGAAGCTTTCTTT
v_call: TRBV3-1/TRBV3-2; d_call: -; clone_size: -; j_call: TRBJ2-2; cdr3_aa: CASSQEKVSRGTTGELFF; cdr3_nt: TGTGCCAGCAGCCAAGAAAAGGTCTCCAGGGGTACTACCGGGGAGCTGTTTTTT
v_call: TRBV9; d_call: -; clone_size: -; j_call: TRBJ1-2; cdr3_aa: CASSVRGDANYGYTF; cdr3_nt: TGTGCCAGCAGCGTGAGGGGAGACGCTAACTATGGCTACACCTTC
v_call: TRBV30; d_call: -; clone_size: -; j_call: TRBJ1-1; cdr3_aa: CAWNFQRGTEAFF; cdr3_nt: TGTGCCTGGAACTTTCAGAGGGGCACTGAAGCTTTCTTT
v_call: TRBV3-1/TRBV3-2; d_call: -; clone_size: -; j_call: TRBJ1-3; cdr3_aa: CASSQGTRSGNTIYF; cdr3_nt: TGTGCCAGCAGCCAAGGGACACGTTCTGGAAACACCATATATTTT
v_call: TRBV24-1; d_call: TRBD1; clone_size: few; j_call: TRBJ1-2; cdr3_aa: CATSDVQGSYGYTF; cdr3_nt: TGTGCCACCAGTGATGTACAGGGGAGCTATGGCTACACCTTC
v_call: TRBV18; d_call: TRBD2; clone_size: -; j_call: TRBJ2-1; cdr3_aa: CASSLLFSPSGGGYNEQFF; cdr3_nt: TGTGCCAGCTCACTCCTCTTTTCCCCTAGCGGAGGAGGATACAATGAGCAGTTCTTC
v_call: TRBV2; d_call: -; clone_size: -; j_call: TRBJ2-1; cdr3_aa: CASSEALETYNEQFF; cdr3_nt: TGTGCCAGCAGTGAAGCGCTGGAGACCTACAATGAGCAGTTCTTC
v_call: TRBV27; d_call: -; clone_size: -; j_call: TRBJ2-3; cdr3_aa: CASSFLAAPTDTQYF; cdr3_nt: TGTGCCAGCAGTTTTTTAGCAGCGCCCACAGATACGCAGTATTTT
v_call: TRBV7-2; d_call: TRBD2; clone_size: once; j_call: TRBJ2-1; cdr3_aa: CASSASGVSYNEQFF; cdr3_nt: TGTGCCAGCAGCGCTAGCGGGGTTTCCTACAATGAGCAGTTCTTC
v_call: TRBV27; d_call: TRBD2; clone_size: -; j_call: TRBJ2-7; cdr3_aa: CASRPRDYPYEQYF; cdr3_nt: TGTGCCAGCAGGCCCCGGGACTACCCCTACGAGCAGTACTTC
v_call: TRBV7-2; d_call: -; clone_size: -; j_call: TRBJ1-5; cdr3_aa: CASSLTGLGNQPQHF; cdr3_nt: TGTGCCAGCAGCTTAACCGGGTTAGGCAATCAGCCCCAGCATTTT
v_call: TRBV19; d_call: -; clone_size: -; j_call: TRBJ1-3; cdr3_aa: CASRYRAGNTIYF; cdr3_nt: TGTGCCAGTAGGTACAGGGCGGGAAACACCATATATTTT
v_call: TRBV7-2; d_call: -; clone_size: -; j_call: TRBJ2-3; cdr3_aa: CASSSPTDTQYF; cdr3_nt: TGTGCCAGCAGCTCCCCCACAGATACGCAGTATTTT
v_call: TRBV2; d_call: -; clone_size: -; j_call: TRBJ1-5; cdr3_aa: CASRATGGNQPQHF; cdr3_nt: TGTGCCAGCAGGGCTACGGGGGGCAATCAGCCCCAGCATTTT
v_call: TRBV2; d_call: TRBD1; clone_size: -; j_call: TRBJ2-7; cdr3_aa: CASSTGTGSYEQYF; cdr3_nt: TGTGCCAGCAGTACCGGGACAGGGTCCTACGAGCAGTACTTC
v_call: TRBV11-2; d_call: -; clone_size: once; j_call: TRBJ2-5; cdr3_aa: CASSLISETQYF; cdr3_nt: TGTGCCAGCAGCTTGATATCTGAGACCCAGTACTTC
v_call: TRBV5-1; d_call: -; clone_size: -; j_call: TRBJ1-2; cdr3_aa: CASSSDPGRTNYGYTF; cdr3_nt: TGCGCCAGCAGCTCTGACCCGGGACGGACAAACTATGGCTACACCTTC
v_call: TRBV9; d_call: TRBD1; clone_size: -; j_call: TRBJ1-4; cdr3_aa: CASSADREGEKLFF; cdr3_nt: TGTGCCAGCAGCGCCGACAGGGAGGGGGAAAAACTGTTTTTT
v_call: TRBV27; d_call: TRBD1; clone_size: -; j_call: TRBJ1-5; cdr3_aa: CASSARQGDQPQHF; cdr3_nt: TGTGCCAGCAGTGCCAGACAGGGAGATCAGCCCCAGCATTTT
v_call: TRBV4-2; d_call: TRBD2; clone_size: -; j_call: TRBJ2-5; cdr3_aa: CASSQGSLAGGPGETQYF; cdr3_nt: TGTGCCAGCAGCCAAGGGAGTCTAGCGGGGGGGCCAGGAGAGACCCAGTACTTC
v_call: TRBV2; d_call: TRBD1; clone_size: -; j_call: TRBJ1-4; cdr3_aa: CASSTYRGIDEKLFF; cdr3_nt: TGTGCCAGCAGTACTTACAGGGGGATTGATGAAAAACTGTTTTTT
v_call: TRBV18; d_call: -; clone_size: -; j_call: TRBJ2-7; cdr3_aa: CASSIGQTSSYEQYF; cdr3_nt: TGTGCCAGCTCAATTGGACAGACTAGCTCCTACGAGCAGTACTTC